These 21 T cell receptor beta chains came from one sample sequenced in a study of T-cell memory formation after mild COVID-19. TCRdb called the 5' RACE reads again in MiXCR, with one record for every CDR3 protein. The repertoire holds roughly 100,000 distinct CDR3 sequences, with 12% as singletons. The sample taken for sequencing was PBMCs or a T cell subset sorted from them (not recorded which). The receptors stem from an adult woman who had mild COVID-19 (a few samples of this study predate the infection). Cell type and time point are not known.

A few counts support this clonotype. This chain connects TRBV10-3 to TRBJ2-7; weak D call: TRBD1 (5 bases). There are 15 residues in the CDR3. Trimming cost V 2 bases and J 2 bases, with 13 bases left between them. Germline V gene lookup returns CDR1 ENHRY and CDR2 SYGVKD. CDR3 sequence: CAISEETQGTYEQYF. CDR3 DNA sequence: TGTGCCATCAGTGAGGAGACCCAGGGCACCTACGAGCAGTACTTC.

At least ten counts were recorded for this clonotype. The chain couples TRBV5-1 to TRBJ2-1; 8 nucleotides agree with TRBD1. The CDR3 has 13 amino acids. The ends lost 4 bases at V and 8 bases at J; junction bases unmatched: 5. CDR1 and CDR2 from the germline V gene are SGHRS and YFSETQ. The chain's CDR3 is CASSAGQGYEQFF. The DNA for the CDR3 is TGCGCCAGCAGCGCAGGACAGGGCTATGAGCAGTTCTTC.

This chain links TRBV7-9 with TRBJ2-5; perhaps TRBD2 as D (6 bases). This CDR3 spans 16 amino acids. V was shortened by 1 base and J by 2 bases, with 14 bases between the two germline ends. Looked up from germline, CDR1 is SEHNR and CDR2 is FQNEAQ (reference sequence). CDR3 sequence (DNA): TGTGCCAGCAGCTTAGGAGGCGGGGATCGTCAAGAGACCCAGTACTTC. Its protein is CASSLGGGDRQETQYF.

The J gene is TRBJ2-3, the V gene TRBV24-1; D is unresolved. CDR1 and CDR2 (germline): KGHDR, SFDVKD. The CDR3 covers 15 residues. Trimming took 1 base from V and 4 from J, leaving 11 bases between them. The CDR3 loop reads CATSDLTESPDTQYF. The DNA of the CDR3 is TGTGCCACCAGTGATTTAACAGAATCCCCAGATACGCAGTATTTT.

CDR3 DNA: TGCGCCAGCAGCCAAGCCGGGACTGCTAGCCTCAATGAGCAGTTCTTC. Protein: CASSQAGTASLNEQFF. The rearrangement uses TRBV4-3 and TRBJ2-1, with D perhaps TRBD2 (6 bases). Trimming cost V 1 base and J 6 bases, with 16 bases left between them. The CDR3 extends over 16 amino acids. Germline assignment: CDR1 LGHNA and CDR2 YSLEER.

The rearrangement joins TRBV5-1 to TRBJ2-1; D possibly uses TRBD1 or TRBD2 (5 bases each). Germline CDR1 reads SGHRS; CDR2 reads YFSETQ. This CDR3 spans 16 amino acids. The V end was cut by 4 bases, the J end by 2 bases, with 16 bases between. The DNA for the CDR3 is TGCGCCAGCAGCCACGGGACGGCCGCGGCCTACAATGAGCAGTTCTTC. Translating gives CASSHGTAAAYNEQFF.

Points on this clonotype: A much larger clone sits a single nucleotide away, making a read error possible. V gene TRBV15 combines with J gene TRBJ2-7, with a tentative D call TRBD1 (5 bases). This CDR3 region has 13 residues. Germline V gene sequence: CDR1 LNHNV, CDR2 YYDKDF (reference sequence). V shed 3 bases and J shed 7 bases, with 13 bases lying between them. In nucleotides, the CDR3 is TGTGCCACCAGCAGGTCCCCCGCAGGGGAGCAGTACTTC. Its translation: CATSRSPAGEQYF.

This clonotype occurred many times. This chain joins TRBV2 and TRBJ2-3, with D uncertain. There are 14 residues in the CDR3. Germline V CDR1 and CDR2: SNHLY, FYNNEI. V shed 5 bases and J shed 0 bases, with 9 bases lying between them. The CDR3: CASSPTQSTDTQYF. CDR3 in DNA: TGTGCCAGCAGTCCAACGCAGAGCACAGATACGCAGTATTTT.

The chain joins TRBV7-6 to TRBJ2-5; the match to TRBD2 covers 8 bases. The CDR3 is made up of 15 amino acids. The germline V gene encodes CDR1 SGHVS and CDR2 FNYEAQ. Trimming removed 6 bases from V and 1 base from J; junction bases left unmatched: 7. The CDR3: CASRLTSGGQETQYF. CDR3 nucleotide sequence: TGTGCCAGCAGATTAACTAGCGGAGGCCAAGAGACCCAGTACTTC.

The genes are TRBV19 and TRBJ1-6, with unresolved D. The ends were cut back, 3 bases at V and 4 bases at J, with 10 bases in the middle. The CDR3 has 15 amino acids. Germline CDR1 LNHDA, CDR2 SQIVND (reference sequence). CDR3 sequence (DNA): TGTGCCAGTAGTATGAGGACGGGGTATAATTCACCCCTCCACTTT. Protein: CASSMRTGYNSPLHF.

This clonotype has at least ten counts. This rearrangement joins TRBV29-1 to TRBJ2-7, with D perhaps being TRBD1 or TRBD2 (5 bases each). CDR1 and CDR2 from the germline V gene are SQVTM and ANQGSEA. Trimming cost V 2 bases and J 0 bases, with 11 bases left between them. The CDR3 is 14 residues long. The CDR3 region is CSVETEGSSYEQYF. The CDR3 nucleotides are TGCAGCGTTGAAACAGAGGGGTCCTCCTACGAGCAGTACTTC.

This clonotype was detected many times. The CDR3 region is CASSQDLMAGYNEQFF. The CDR3 region has the DNA TGCGCCAGCAGCCAAGACCTCATGGCGGGGTACAATGAGCAGTTCTTC. V and J are TRBV4-3 and TRBJ2-1, with D perhaps TRBD2 (6 bases). Germline V gene lookup returns CDR1 LGHNA and CDR2 YSLEER. Trimming removed 0 bases at V and 4 bases at J, with 13 bases between. The CDR3 extends over 16 amino acids.

This clonotype has only a few counts. V gene TRBV7-3 combines with J gene TRBJ1-2, with a weak D call TRBD1 (6 bases). The CDR3 totals 14 residues. Germline V gene lookup returns CDR1 SGHTA and CDR2 FQGTGA. V was trimmed by 4 bases and J by 6 bases, leaving 15 bases between them. The CDR3 region has the DNA TGTGCCAGCAGCTCCGCCGGGGGCGAGGATGGCTACACCTTC. Residues: CASSSAGGEDGYTF.

The chain has TRBV4-3 and TRBJ2-1; TRBD1 matches at 8 bases. The CDR3 consists of 16 residues. Germline V gene data show CDR1 as LGHNA and CDR2 as YSLEER. The V segment lost 0 bases and the J segment 6 bases; nucleotides outside the gene matches: 7. This chain's CDR3 is CASSQDRTGLGNEQFF. CDR3 nucleotide sequence: TGCGCCAGCAGCCAAGATAGGACAGGGTTGGGCAATGAGCAGTTCTTC.

J is TRBJ2-4 and V is TRBV24-1; D is undetermined. Per the germline V gene, CDR1 is KGHDR and CDR2 is SFDVKD. This CDR3 comprises 13 residues. Trimming cost V 3 bases and J 5 bases, with 7 bases left between them. The CDR3 is CATSDGMQNIQYF. For the CDR3, the DNA is TGTGCCACCAGTGATGGGATGCAAAACATTCAGTACTTC.

This clonotype was counted ten times or more. The chain joins TRBV12-3 or TRBV12-4 to TRBJ2-7; no reliable D call. The CDR3 runs 13 residues. Trimming removed 0 bases from V and 9 bases from J, with 12 bases in between. The CDR3 spells CASSLAPIGWQYF. The DNA for the CDR3 is TGTGCCAGCAGTTTAGCACCCATAGGGTGGCAGTACTTC.

V and J are TRBV24-1 and TRBJ2-7, with 9 bases lining up with TRBD1. The CDR3 is made up of 16 amino acids. J lost 6 bases, V lost 1 base, and 9 bases had no gene match. CDR1 KGHDR and CDR2 SFDVKD come from the germline V gene. The CDR3: CATSDFEGQGVGEQYF. The CDR3 coding sequence is TGTGCCACCAGTGATTTCGAGGGACAGGGAGTCGGCGAGCAGTACTTC.

The chain uses TRBV28 and TRBJ2-7; 10 bases are a match to TRBD1. Germline lookup yields CDR1 MDHEN and CDR2 SYDVKM. With V trimmed by 6 bases and J by 0 bases, 17 bases remained unmatched. This CDR3 region has 19 residues. In DNA form, the CDR3 reads TGTGCCAGCAGATCTATCCCCGGACAGGGGGAACCCAGCTCCTACGAGCAGTACTTC. It is translated as CASRSIPGQGEPSSYEQYF.

V usage is TRBV20-1 and J usage is TRBJ2-1; no reliable D call. The CDR3 has 14 residues. Germline V gene sequence: CDR1 DFQATT, CDR2 SNEGSKA (reference sequence). V was pared by 0 bases and J by 4 bases, with 10 bases between. CDR3 nucleotides: TGCAGTGCTAGAGACCCGGCTGGGTACAATGAGCAGTTCTTC. It specifies CSARDPAGYNEQFF.

This clonotype has only a few counts. V gene TRBV5-6 combines with J gene TRBJ2-5; 9 nucleotides agree with TRBD1. The CDR3 is 16 amino acids. Per the germline V gene, CDR1 is SGHDT and CDR2 is YYEEEE. V was pared by 4 bases and J by 3 bases, with 10 bases of the junction left unmatched. The DNA for the CDR3 is TGTGCCAGCAGCCCATGGGGTGGGACAGGGAAAGAGACCCAGTACTTC. Encoded protein: CASSPWGGTGKETQYF. Supplemented by reference TRBV5-6 and TRBJ2-5, the full variable domain reads DAGVTQSPTHLIKTRGQQVTLRCSPKSGHDTVSWYQQALGQGPQFIFQYYEEEERQRGNFPDRFSGHQFPNYSSELNVNALLLGDSALYLCASSPWGGTGKETQYFGPGTRLLVL.

This clonotype was found a few times. V is TRBV29-1 and J is TRBJ2-7, with D possibly matching TRBD2 (6 bases). The CDR3 is 12 amino acids. V lost 7 bases to trimming and J lost 3 bases, with 13 bases between them. In germline, CDR1 is SQVTM, CDR2 ANQGSEA. CDR3 sequence (DNA): TGCAGCGGGCTTGGGGGGAGCTACGAGCAGTACTTC. Translation gives CSGLGGSYEQYF.